One sample yielded the 25 T cell receptor beta chains listed below, sequenced in a study of blood T cells in healthy people across ages. For the second PCR, which ran for roughly 7 to 11 cycles, a sample-barcoded 5' primer and a J-beta primer mix were used. Using its own MiXCR run on the 5' RACE reads, TCRdb lists one record per CDR3 protein. The profile shows some 690,000 distinct CDR3 sequences, about 20% of them singletons. Sequencing used blood. These receptor sequences come from a man in his 70s in good health.

The sample holds a few counts of this clonotype. This rearrangement joins TRBV24-1 to TRBJ1-2; no reliable D call. The germline CDR1 and CDR2 sequences are KGHDR and SFDVKD. The V end was cut by 4 bases, the J end by 4 bases, with 9 bases between. The CDR3 extends over 13 amino acids. The CDR3 here is CATSEEGGYGYTF. The CDR3 DNA reads TGTGCCACCAGTGAGGAGGGTGGCTATGGCTACACCTTC.

This clonotype was counted only a few times. The CDR3 nucleotides are TGTGCCAGCAGCTTAGTGGGGGGAGGCTATGGCTACACCTTC. It is translated as CASSLVGGGYGYTF. The chain combines TRBV11-2 with TRBJ1-2, with TRBD1 as a possible D gene (5 bases). This CDR3 has 14 amino acids. In germline, CDR1 is SGHAT, CDR2 FQNNGV. V was cut by 1 base and J by 4 bases, with 10 bases left in between.

The chain uses TRBV12-3 or TRBV12-4 and TRBJ2-5; D call uncertain. Deletions cut 5 bases from V and 7 bases from J, with 14 bases between. The CDR3 runs to 13 residues. The CDR3 DNA reads TGTGCCAGCAGTAACTACATTTTCGGGACCCAGTACTTC. Translated: CASSNYIFGTQYF.

V is TRBV20-1 and J is TRBJ1-4; 7 nucleotides match TRBD1. The ends lost 2 bases at V and 4 bases at J; junction bases unmatched: 13. Germline values: CDR1 DFQATT, CDR2 SNEGSKA (reference sequence). The length of the CDR3 is 17 residues. CDR3 sequence: CSARSASPGQINEKLFF. CDR3 coding DNA: TGCAGTGCTAGAAGTGCTTCGCCGGGACAGATTAATGAAAAACTGTTTTTT.

The chain is built from TRBV28 and TRBJ2-5, with 7 bases that match TRBD2. The germline CDR1 and CDR2 sequences are MDHEN and SYDVKM. CDR3 length: 14 residues. The V and J ends lost 6 bases and 2 bases, in that order; junction bases with no gene match: 6. CDR3 DNA sequence: TGTGCCAGCAGCCTCACTAGCGTTCAAGAGACCCAGTACTTC. Translation gives CASSLTSVQETQYF.

V and J are TRBV29-1 and TRBJ2-1; 12 bases are shared with TRBD1. The germline V gene has CDR1 SQVTM and CDR2 ANQGSEA. The CDR3 runs 13 residues. V gave up 6 bases and J gave up 5 bases; unmatched junction bases: 2. The chain's CDR3 is CSVGQGAHNEQFF. The CDR3, as DNA: TGCAGCGTGGGACAGGGGGCTCACAATGAGCAGTTCTTC.

The chain couples TRBV28 to TRBJ1-4; TRBD1 might be the D (6 bases). V was trimmed by 6 bases and J by 8 bases, leaving 13 bases between them. The CDR3 contains 13 residues. Germline CDR1 reads MDHEN; CDR2 reads SYDVKM. The CDR3 coding sequence is TGTGCCAGCAGACAGGGAATTGAGGAAAAACTGTTTTTT. Amino acids: CASRQGIEEKLFF.

V usage is TRBV6-9 and J usage is TRBJ2-5; 13 positions match TRBD2. The tail of the sequence fits TRBJ2-1 better, so the J call may be wrong. This CDR3 is 16 amino acids long. Germline CDR1 reads MNHGY; CDR2 reads SVAAGI. The CDR3 sequence is CASSAPTSGRYNEQFF. The CDR3, as DNA: TGTGCCAGCAGCGCTCCGACTAGCGGGAGGTACAATGAGCAGTTCTTC.

This clonotype has more than one count but fewer than ten. The gene calls are TRBV12-3 or TRBV12-4 and TRBJ2-3, with a possible D match to TRBD1 (6 bases). Trimming removed 5 bases at V and 6 bases at J, with 12 bases between. The CDR3 runs to 13 residues. The CDR3 region has the DNA TGTGCCAGCAGTCCACAGGGATGGGATACGCAGTATTTT. Protein product: CASSPQGWDTQYF.

This clonotype has at least ten counts. The chain recombines TRBV29-1 with TRBJ2-4, with 7 bases that match TRBD1. V lost 8 bases to trimming and J lost 1 base; unmatched junction nucleotides: 2. Germline assignment: CDR1 SQVTM and CDR2 ANQGSEA. The CDR3 consists of 12 residues. In DNA form, the CDR3 reads TGCAGCTTCAGGGGGGCCAAAAACATTCAGTACTTC. Translating it yields CSFRGAKNIQYF.

The J gene is TRBJ2-3, the V gene TRBV10-1; weak D call: TRBD1 (6 bases). V was shortened by 3 bases and J by 5 bases, with 18 bases between the two germline ends. Germline CDR1 is WNHNN and CDR2 is SYGVQD (reference sequence). This CDR3 is 16 amino acids long. The CDR3 bases are TGCGCCAGCAGTGACCCCGGGACATCCCTAGGAGATACGCAGTATTTT. Its translation is CASSDPGTSLGDTQYF.

This clonotype has just a few counts. The J gene is TRBJ1-1, the V gene TRBV5-1, with TRBD1 identical over 7 bases. The V gene's germline CDR1 is SGHRS and CDR2 YFSETQ. This CDR3 comprises 13 residues. After removal of 4 bases from V and 7 bases from J, the junction contained 7 bases not matched to a gene. The CDR3 reads CASSITGAIEAFF. For the CDR3, the DNA is TGCGCCAGCAGCATCACAGGGGCAATTGAAGCTTTCTTT.

V and J are TRBV4-3 and TRBJ1-5; D remains unclear. V was pared by 0 bases and J by 3 bases, with 3 bases between. CDR1 and CDR2 (germline): LGHNA, YSLEER. This CDR3 spans 13 amino acids. CDR3 amino acids: CASSQEDNQPQHF. CDR3 coding DNA: TGCGCCAGCAGCCAAGAGGACAATCAGCCCCAGCATTTT.

The chain carries TRBV5-1 and TRBJ2-5; 11 positions match TRBD2. The DNA end is more similar to TRBJ2-1, so the J call may be wrong. The CDR3 runs 16 residues. Germline V gene sequence: CDR1 SGHRS, CDR2 YFSETQ. The CDR3 loop is CASSSIAGGPWDEQFF. DNA of the CDR3: TGCGCCAGCAGCTCGATAGCGGGGGGGCCCTGGGATGAGCAGTTCTTC.

The sample holds a few counts of this clonotype. The genes are TRBV12-3 or TRBV12-4 and TRBJ2-4; 7 nucleotides match TRBD2. With V trimmed by 6 bases and J by 6 bases, 8 bases remained unmatched. CDR3 length equals 14 residues. CDR3 nucleotides: TGTGCCAGCAGCTACGGACTAGACGGAAACATTCAGTACTTC. This codes for CASSYGLDGNIQYF.

The rearrangement joins TRBV25-1 to TRBJ2-7, with D perhaps TRBD1 (6 bases). Per germline, CDR1 MGHDK and CDR2 SYGVNS. V was shortened by 8 bases and J by 0 bases, with 14 bases between the two germline ends. This CDR3 region has 14 residues. The CDR3 coding sequence is TGTGCCAGCGCCGGGACATTGGGCTCCTACGAGCAGTACTTC. This translates into CASAGTLGSYEQYF.

This clonotype was seen only a few times. The chain links TRBV20-1 to TRBJ2-1; 11 bases are shared with TRBD2. Germline V gene sequence: CDR1 DFQATT, CDR2 SNEGSKA (reference sequence). V shed 3 bases, J shed 0 bases, and the junction held 7 bases outside the gene matches. The CDR3 contains 17 residues. The CDR3: CSARGTSGGLSYNEQFF. CDR3 nucleotides: TGCAGTGCTAGGGGTACTAGCGGGGGACTCTCCTACAATGAGCAGTTCTTC.

This clonotype was counted at least ten times. V and J are TRBV5-1 and TRBJ2-3, with no clear D. The CDR3 length is 15 residues. Deletions cut 0 bases from V and 4 bases from J, with 12 bases between. The germline V gene encodes CDR1 SGHRS and CDR2 YFSETQ. CDR3 residues: CASSLAPVSADTQYF. CDR3 DNA: TGCGCCAGCAGCTTGGCCCCCGTCAGCGCAGATACGCAGTATTTT. Looking up the rest from reference TRBV5-1 and TRBJ2-3 gives the full variable domain: KAGVTQTPRYLIKTRGQQVTLSCSPISGHRSVSWYQQTPGQGLQFLFEYFSETQRNKGNFPGRFSGRQFSNSRSEMNVSTLELGDSALYLCASSLAPVSADTQYFGPGTRLTVL.

This clonotype came up a few times. The genes are TRBV5-4 and TRBJ2-5, with D possibly being TRBD1 or TRBD2 (5 bases each). Germline V gene sequence: CDR1 SGHNT, CDR2 YYREEE (reference sequence). V gave up 1 base and J gave up 5 bases, with 12 bases separating them. The CDR3 totals 14 residues. This CDR3 is CASSLRLEGETQYF. The CDR3 bases are TGTGCCAGCAGCTTGAGGTTAGAGGGGGAGACCCAGTACTTC.

This chain uses TRBV28 with TRBJ2-1, with a weak D call TRBD2 (5 bases). The end of the DNA fits TRBJ2-5 better, so the J call may be wrong. The CDR3 runs 12 residues. Germline CDR1 reads MDHEN; CDR2 reads SYDVKM. Here the CDR3 reads CASSSRDETQYF. In DNA, the CDR3 is TGTGCCAGCAGTTCGAGGGATGAGACCCAGTACTTC.

There are many counts of this clonotype. The chain carries TRBV27 and TRBJ2-2; possible D gene TRBD2, 6 bases. The germline V and J ends were trimmed by 3 bases and 7 bases, with 12 bases remaining between them. Germline V gives CDR1 MNHEY, CDR2 SMNVEV (reference sequence). This CDR3 contains 14 residues. The CDR3 region has the DNA TGTGCCAGCAGTTTTTGGCGGGATGACGGGGAGCTGTTTTTT. Amino acids: CASSFWRDDGELFF.

This chain connects TRBV4-3 to TRBJ1-6; D uncertain. V was cut by 0 bases and J by 0 bases, with 12 bases left in between. The germline V gene has CDR1 LGHNA and CDR2 YSLEER. The CDR3 is 18 residues long. The CDR3 coding sequence is TGCGCCAGCAGCCAAGATCTCCCGAGGAGCTCCTATAATTCACCCCTCCACTTT. Protein sequence: CASSQDLPRSSYNSPLHF.

There are many counts of this clonotype. The chain carries TRBV5-5 and TRBJ2-1; 10 positions match TRBD2. In germline, CDR1 is SGHKS, CDR2 YYEKEE (reference sequence). V lost 0 bases and J lost 8; bases outside the gene matches: 5. The CDR3 sequence is 15 residues long. The CDR3 nucleotides are TGTGCCAGCAGCTTGGAACTAGCGGGGAGGTATGAGCAGTTCTTC. The encoded protein is CASSLELAGRYEQFF. The full variable domain, in which reference TRBV5-5 and TRBJ2-1 provide the parts outside the CDR3, is DAGVTQSPTHLIKTRGQQVTLRCSPISGHKSVSWYQQVLGQGPQFIFQYYEKEERGRGNFPDRFSARQFPNYSSELNVNALLLGDSALYLCASSLELAGRYEQFFGPGTRLTVL.

The chain has TRBV5-1 and TRBJ2-1; no definite D call. The V and J ends lost 4 bases and 7 bases respectively, with 21 bases between them. The CDR3 contains 16 residues. From germline, CDR1 is SGHRS and CDR2 YFSETQ. The CDR3 reads CASSPLHGIPGNEQFF. CDR3 sequence (DNA): TGCGCCAGCAGCCCACTGCATGGGATTCCCGGGAATGAGCAGTTCTTC.

The chain combines TRBV5-1 with TRBJ2-4; D might be TRBD1 or TRBD2, each matching 5 bases. V lost 4 bases to trimming and J lost 1 base, with 12 bases between them. The CDR3 has 15 residues. Germline V CDR1 and CDR2: SGHRS, YFSETQ. In DNA form, the CDR3 reads TGCGCCAGCAGCCCGAGAGGGGTCGCCAAAAACATTCAGTACTTC. Translating it yields CASSPRGVAKNIQYF.